This T cell receptor (beta chain) was captured by sequencing in a study of shared clonotypes between healthy human individuals. Germline V gene sequence: CDR1 PRHDT, CDR2 FYEKMQ (reference sequence). V lost 5 bases to trimming and J lost 0 bases, with 11 bases between them. The CDR3 has 15 amino acids. Profiling relied on immunoSEQ multiplex PCR, and the TCRdb table lists in-frame clones only, not all of them. The table includes some 1 million clones, about 76% detected once. V and J are TRBV13 and TRBJ2-1; D is possibly TRBD2 (5 bases). The TCR was taken from a young man in good health. The sequenced sample consisted of memory CD4+ T cells sorted from blood. Subset noted: CD45RA-negative fraction. CDR3 DNA sequence: TGTGCCAGCAGCCGCAATGAGGGCTCCTACAATGAGCAGTTCTTC. It is translated as CASSRNEGSYNEQFF.